Presented here are 15 T cell receptor beta chains from one specimen sequenced in a study of blood T cell repertoires in COVID-19 (TCRdb year 2020). Libraries were constructed by the immunoSEQ multiplex PCR assay. TCRdb re-hosts the immuneACCESS table, in-frame sequences only. Its copies lack some clones; in the studies checked, an unresolved V gene accounts for under half of them, and the cause for the rest is not known. This sample comprises about 120,000 clones, just over 90% of them detected only once. The ten largest clones take up roughly 2% of the sample. The sample comprised peripheral blood. The origin of the receptors is a human donor with active COVID-19. The donor label of this sample is uncertain.

V gene TRBV30 combines with J gene TRBJ1-6; D perhaps matches TRBD1 (6 bases). Germline V lookup: CDR1 GTSNPN, CDR2 SVGIG (reference sequence). The CDR3 spans 15 residues. Trimming shortened V by 0 bases and J by 9 bases, and 15 bases separated the two germline ends. The CDR3 coding sequence is TGTGCCTGGAGTGTAAACAACAGGGTAACTTCACCCCTCCACTTT. It is translated as CAWSVNNRVTSPLHF.

The CDR3 here is CASSQVQGVSYNEQFF. CDR3 DNA: TGCGCCAGCAGCCAAGTACAGGGGGTATCCTACAATGAGCAGTTCTTC. This chain connects TRBV4-1 to TRBJ2-1; 8 bases match TRBD1. J lost 1 base, V lost 1 base, and 3 bases had no gene match. CDR1 and CDR2 (germline): MGHRA, YSYEKL. The CDR3 is 16 amino acids.

The chain joins TRBV6-5 to TRBJ1-1; the D gene is possibly TRBD1 (5 bases). CDR1 and CDR2 from the germline V gene are MNHEY and SVGAGI. The CDR3 is 14 residues long. The V and J ends lost 7 bases and 5 bases respectively, with 17 bases between them. This CDR3 reads CASTKGGGWTEAFF. The CDR3 DNA reads as TGTGCCAGCACTAAGGGCGGGGGGTGGACTGAAGCTTTCTTT.

This clone turned up a few times. The gene calls are TRBV16 and TRBJ2-2; possibly TRBD1 for D (6 bases). Germline lookup yields CDR1 KGHSY and CDR2 FQNENV. This CDR3 is 14 amino acids long. V was shortened by 3 bases and J by 4 bases, with 9 bases between the two germline ends. The CDR3, as DNA: TGTGCCAGCAGCCAGAAACAGGGCACCGGGGAGCTGTTTTTT. This codes for CASSQKQGTGELFF.

The chain links TRBV2 to TRBJ2-3; 8 positions agree with TRBD2. CDR1 and CDR2 from the germline V gene are SNHLY and FYNNEI. Germline trimming cut 8 bases from V and 1 base from J; bases unmatched to any gene: 5. The CDR3 loop spans 14 amino acids. The CDR3 sequence: CASRSGGGTDTQYF. In DNA form, the CDR3 reads TGTGCCAGCCGGAGCGGGGGAGGCACAGATACGCAGTATTTT.

V usage is TRBV7-9 and J usage is TRBJ1-4; a possible D gene is TRBD1 (6 bases). V dropped 2 bases and J dropped 4 bases, with 8 bases sitting between them. CDR1 is SEHNR and CDR2 is FQNEAQ in the germline V gene (reference sequence). CDR3 size: 14 residues. The CDR3 is CASSLSGVNEKLFF. CDR3 sequence (DNA): TGTGCCAGCAGCTTATCAGGGGTTAATGAAAAACTGTTTTTT.

The chain carries TRBV28 and TRBJ1-6; 7 bases agree with TRBD1. With 7 bases clipped from V and 10 bases from J, the junction kept 7 bases outside the gene matches. CDR1 is MDHEN, CDR2 SYDVKM, per germline. The CDR3 loop spans 13 amino acids. The CDR3 DNA follows: TGTGCCAGCACTTCGACAGGGCACTCACCCCTCCACTTT. Its protein product is CASTSTGHSPLHF.

The chain combines TRBV7-2 with TRBJ1-1; TRBD1 might be the D (6 bases). There are 13 residues in the CDR3. Trimming stripped 1 base from V and 7 bases from J, with 10 bases between. From germline, CDR1 is SGHTA and CDR2 FQGNSA. The CDR3 DNA is TGTGCCAGCAGCTTAGAACAGGGCTTTGAAGCTTTCTTT. It translates to CASSLEQGFEAFF.

The V gene is TRBV4-3, the J gene TRBJ2-2; TRBD1 might be the D (5 bases). Trimming pared 0 bases from V and 1 base from J, leaving 9 bases between. CDR3 length: 16 residues. CDR1 LGHNA and CDR2 YSLEER come from the germline V gene. CDR3 residues: CASSQDRGQNTGELFF. The CDR3 DNA reads as TGCGCCAGCAGCCAAGATAGAGGACAGAACACCGGGGAGCTGTTTTTT.

V gene TRBV10-3 combines with J gene TRBJ1-1, with D perhaps TRBD1 (5 bases). Germline CDR1 ENHRY, CDR2 SYGVKD. V lost 8 bases and J 1 base, leaving 11 bases between the germline ends. The CDR3 sequence is 13 residues long. The CDR3 loop reads CAIAGLGNTEAFF. The DNA for the CDR3 is TGTGCCATCGCGGGACTGGGGAACACTGAAGCTTTCTTT.

Concerning this clone: Other DNA sequences of this sample code for an identical CDR3. Here the CDR3 reads CASSYSGTYEQYF. The CDR3 nucleotides read TGTGCCAGCAGTTACAGCGGGACCTACGAGCAGTACTTC. The chain combines TRBV6-5 with TRBJ2-7; 7 nucleotides line up with TRBD2. V gave up 2 bases and J gave up 2 bases; unmatched junction bases: 0. This CDR3 is built from 13 residues. The germline V gene has CDR1 MNHEY and CDR2 SVGAGI.

The chain has TRBV6-5 and TRBJ2-1, with 13 bases that match TRBD2. CDR3 length: 16 amino acids. Germline V gives CDR1 MNHEY, CDR2 SVGAGI. The junction had 2 bases not matched to a gene; V was cut back by 4 bases and J by 2 bases. The CDR3 DNA is TGTGCCAGCAGTTGGACTAGCGGGGGTCCCTACAATGAGCAGTTCTTC. Protein sequence: CASSWTSGGPYNEQFF.

The chain employs TRBV21-1 and TRBJ2-1; the listed D gene, TRBD2, was not tested against the DNA. TRBV21-1 is a listed pseudogene. The CDR3 runs 19 residues. DNA of the CDR3: TGTGCCAGCGGGACCGGGGGGGCCTTCCCGCCGAGTTCCTACAATGAGCAGTTCTTC. The encoded protein is CASGTGGAFPPSSYNEQFF.

The rearrangement joins TRBV11-2 to TRBJ2-4; D possibly corresponds to TRBD1 (6 bases). Trimming shortened V by 2 bases and J by 2 bases, and 7 bases separated the two germline ends. The CDR3 is made up of 14 amino acids. Per germline, CDR1 SGHAT and CDR2 FQNNGV. The CDR3 region has the DNA TGTGCCAGCAGCTTACAGGGGACCAAAAACATTCAGTACTTC. Protein product: CASSLQGTKNIQYF.

This chain connects TRBV5-1 to TRBJ2-2; D not resolved. V was shortened by 0 bases and J by 0 bases, with 9 bases between the two germline ends. CDR3 length: 16 residues. The germline V gene encodes CDR1 SGHRS and CDR2 YFSETQ. CDR3 sequence: CASSLAGFTNTGELFF. DNA for the CDR3: TGCGCCAGCAGCTTGGCAGGCTTTACGAACACCGGGGAGCTGTTTTTT.